Listed below are T cell receptor beta chains from one sample, sequenced in a study of spatial heterogeneity in lung cancer. TCRdb independently ran MiXCR on the 5' RACE reads; one entry per CDR3 protein. The sample carries about 1,500 distinct CDR3 sequences, 46% recorded once. The sequences come from PBMCs, collected at surgery. The receptors stem from a female donor with early-stage non-small cell lung cancer. Both conserved end residues are part of each CDR3. D genes are given only for firm matches. Clone size is stated in some rows and not others, as once, few, many or a class when expanded.

d_gene	v_gene	abundance	j_gene	CDR3aa	CDR3nt
.	TRBV5-1	once	TRBJ1-6	CASSLEGTSDSPLHF	TGCGCCAGCAGCTTGGAAGGGACTTCGGATTCACCCCTCCACTTT
.	TRBV10-3	large	TRBJ2-5	CAISESWVNGETQYF	TGTGCCATCAGTGAGTCGTGGGTTAATGGAGAGACCCAGTACTTC
.	TRBV6-5	.	TRBJ2-1	CASSLSGHEQFF	TGTGCCAGCAGCCTTAGCGGTCATGAGCAGTTCTTC
.	TRBV23-1	.	TRBJ2-3	CASILPPGPSPDTQYF	TGCGCCAGCATACTCCCGCCGGGCCCCTCGCCGGATACGCAGTATTTT
.	TRBV28	few	TRBJ2-5	CASSPPSGGEETQYF	TGTGCCAGCAGCCCCCCTTCCGGGGGCGAAGAGACCCAGTACTTC
TRBD2	TRBV29-1	.	TRBJ2-5	CSVSLAGAPYF	TGCAGCGTTTCTCTAGCGGGGGCCCCATACTTC
.	TRBV4-1	.	TRBJ1-4	CASSHSGPINEKLFF	TGCGCCAGCAGCCATTCGGGACCGATTAATGAAAAACTGTTTTTT
.	TRBV15	.	TRBJ1-6	CATRGPGTLGSPLHF	TGTGCCACCAGGGGTCCGGGCACCTTGGGGTCACCCCTCCACTTT
.	TRBV5-1	few	TRBJ2-7	CASSLVGSDYEQYF	TGCGCCAGCAGCTTGGTAGGGTCCGACTACGAGCAGTACTTC
TRBD2	TRBV4-3	.	TRBJ2-5	CASSQVSSGARQETQYF	TGCGCCAGCAGCCAAGTTTCGAGCGGGGCGCGCCAAGAGACCCAGTACTTC
.	TRBV6-2/TRBV6-3	few	TRBJ2-2	CASNHRQRNTGELFF	TGTGCCAGCAATCACAGACAGAGGAACACCGGGGAGCTGTTTTTT
TRBD1	TRBV6-5	many	TRBJ2-5	CASTPLPGQGEVSQYF	TGTGCCAGCACCCCACTCCCGGGACAGGGGGAAGTGTCCCAGTACTTC
.	TRBV6-5	many	TRBJ2-1	CASSPLGNEQFF	TGTGCCAGCAGTCCACTAGGAAATGAGCAGTTCTTC
.	TRBV7-9	few	TRBJ2-5	CASSPPNQQETQYF	TGTGCCAGCAGCCCCCCCAACCAGCAAGAGACCCAGTACTTC
TRBD2	TRBV5-4	few	TRBJ2-2	CASSPKAGDTGELFF	TGTGCCAGCAGCCCCAAGGCGGGGGACACCGGGGAGCTGTTTTTT
.	TRBV9	.	TRBJ2-7	CASSVGNGDYEQYF	TGTGCCAGCAGCGTAGGAAATGGGGACTACGAGCAGTACTTC
.	TRBV19	.	TRBJ2-3	CASSILEDVNTQYF	TGTGCCAGTAGTATCTTGGAGGACGTGAATACGCAGTATTTT
TRBD1	TRBV7-8	few	TRBJ1-5	CASSGHGDSRNQPQHF	TGTGCCAGCAGCGGACATGGGGACAGCCGCAATCAGCCCCAGCATTTT
TRBD1	TRBV28	.	TRBJ1-6	CASSLSGQGTHF	TGTGCCAGCAGTTTATCGGGACAGGGCACCCACTTT
.	TRBV11-3	.	TRBJ2-2	CASSLPGELFF	TGTGCCAGCAGCTTACCCGGGGAGCTGTTTTTT
TRBD1	TRBV29-1	few	TRBJ2-3	CSVAGTGITDTQYF	TGCAGCGTCGCCGGGACAGGAATCACAGATACGCAGTATTTT
.	TRBV20-1	.	TRBJ1-2	CSARRAVYYGYTF	TGCAGTGCTAGAAGGGCAGTTTACTATGGCTACACCTTC
.	TRBV28	many	TRBJ2-2	CASSLWGRLVTGELFF	TGTGCCAGCAGTTTATGGGGGCGGTTGGTCACCGGGGAGCTGTTTTTT
TRBD1	TRBV20-1	.	TRBJ1-6	CSAWFRDRNSPLHF	TGCAGTGCTTGGTTCCGGGACAGAAATTCACCCCTCCACTTT
.	TRBV10-1	.	TRBJ2-2	CASSPRRGTQSNTGELFF	TGCGCCAGCAGCCCTCGCAGGGGCACCCAATCGAACACCGGGGAGCTGTTTTTT
TRBD2	TRBV29-1	.	TRBJ2-2	CSAGGSTGELFF	TGCTCGGCGGGAGGGTCCACCGGGGAGCTGTTTTTT
.	TRBV20-1	few	TRBJ1-1	CSAWEAEGNTEAFF	TGCAGTGCTTGGGAGGCGGAAGGGAACACTGAAGCTTTCTTT
.	TRBV11-2	.	TRBJ1-2	CASSPGSANHYGYTF	TGTGCCAGCAGCCCGGGCTCCGCTAACCACTATGGCTACACCTTC
.	TRBV28	.	TRBJ2-7	CASSFGPPYEQYF	TGTGCCAGCAGTTTTGGGCCCCCCTACGAGCAGTACTTC
TRBD2	TRBV10-3	few	TRBJ2-3	CATGGATDTQYF	TGTGCCACCGGGGGGGCCACAGATACGCAGTATTTT
TRBD2	TRBV28	.	TRBJ2-3	CASSLRGRAGDTQYF	TGTGCCAGCAGTTTGCGAGGGAGGGCCGGAGATACGCAGTATTTT
TRBD2	TRBV20-1	.	TRBJ2-1	CSARASLAGGNEQFF	TGCAGTGCTAGAGCGTCTCTAGCGGGAGGGAATGAGCAGTTCTTC
TRBD1	TRBV9	.	TRBJ2-1	CASSAQGNTYNEQFF	TGTGCCAGCAGCGCACAGGGGAACACCTACAATGAGCAGTTCTTC
.	TRBV7-9	.	TRBJ1-1	CDSSLMQYTEAFF	TGTGACAGCAGCTTAATGCAATACACTGAAGCTTTCTTT
.	TRBV20-1	few	TRBJ1-1	CSAEALNEGAEAFF	TGCAGTGCTGAAGCCCTGAACGAAGGGGCTGAAGCTTTCTTT
.	TRBV28	many	TRBJ2-7	CASSRSVNGNYEQYF	TGTGCCAGCAGTCGTTCCGTTAACGGTAATTACGAGCAGTACTTC
.	TRBV4-3	.	TRBJ2-5	CASSLGRQETQYF	TGCGCCAGCAGCCTCGGACGCCAAGAGACCCAGTACTTC
TRBD2	TRBV28	few	TRBJ2-5	CASTPRREVQETQYF	TGTGCCAGCACCCCGCGGCGGGAGGTCCAAGAGACCCAGTACTTC
TRBD2	TRBV4-1	few	TRBJ2-4	CASSQLEGGSGVKNIQYF	TGCGCCAGCAGCCAACTAGAAGGTGGTAGCGGGGTCAAAAACATTCAGTACTTC
TRBD1	TRBV20-1	medium-sized	TRBJ1-4	CSAARQGINEKLFF	TGCAGTGCCGCCCGACAGGGGATAAATGAAAAACTGTTTTTT
.	TRBV20-1	hyperexpanded	TRBJ2-3	CSARGEVVGHSTDTQYF	TGCAGTGCTAGGGGAGAAGTTGTTGGACATAGCACAGATACGCAGTATTTT
.	TRBV18	.	TRBJ1-4	CASSLTATGLNEKLFF	TGTGCCAGCTCACTAACCGCGACAGGACTTAATGAAAAACTGTTTTTT
.	TRBV4-2	many	TRBJ2-1	CASSQELSSYNEQFF	TGTGCCAGCAGCCAAGAACTAAGCTCCTACAATGAGCAGTTCTTC
TRBD2	TRBV25-1	few	TRBJ2-7	CASMASGSPLQYF	TGTGCCAGCATGGCTAGCGGGAGCCCGCTGCAGTACTTC
.	TRBV10-3	once	TRBJ1-1	CAISRGNTEAFF	TGTGCCATCAGCCGGGGGAACACTGAAGCTTTCTTT
.	TRBV5-5	few	TRBJ2-7	CASSLGYEQYF	TGTGCCAGCAGCTTGGGCTACGAGCAGTACTTC
.	TRBV2	.	TRBJ2-5	CASSESNLETQYF	TGTGCCAGCAGTGAATCGAATCTGGAGACCCAGTACTTC
.	TRBV20-1	.	TRBJ2-5	CSAPAKRMKETQYF	TGCAGTGCCCCAGCTAAGCGGATGAAAGAGACCCAGTACTTC
.	TRBV2	.	TRBJ1-5	CASSEALLDSYRYYQPQHF	TGTGCCAGCAGTGAAGCGCTTCTTGATAGTTACAGGTATTATCAGCCCCAGCATTTT
.	TRBV18	many	TRBJ2-3	CASSPGQQDTDTQYF	TGTGCCAGCTCACCTGGACAGCAAGACACAGATACGCAGTATTTT
TRBD2	TRBV6-1	few	TRBJ2-1	CASSYSGTDNEQFF	TGTGCCAGCAGTTATAGCGGGACTGACAATGAGCAGTTCTTC
TRBD2	TRBV7-2	large	TRBJ2-2	CASSSPVASGGVGELFF	TGTGCCAGCAGCTCTCCCGTGGCTAGCGGGGGGGTCGGGGAGCTGTTTTTT
TRBD1	TRBV18	large	TRBJ1-5	CASSVTGAEPQHF	TGTGCCAGCTCGGTGACAGGGGCAGAGCCCCAGCATTTT
TRBD2	TRBV6-1	.	TRBJ2-3	CASSPGTSLSTDTQYF	TGTGCCAGCAGCCCCGGGACTAGCCTAAGCACAGATACGCAGTATTTT
TRBD1	TRBV7-2	.	TRBJ2-7	CASLGTGGLALPNEQYF	TGTGCCAGCCTCGGGACAGGGGGGCTAGCCCTCCCCAACGAGCAGTACTTC